These 22 T cell receptor beta chains came from one sample sequenced in a study of cytomegalovirus exposure and HLA in healthy donors. The PCR ran on 60 Vbeta and 13 Jbeta primers. Profiling relied on immunoSEQ multiplex PCR, and the TCRdb table lists in-frame clones only, not all of them. The profile shows about 160,000 clones, around four fifths of them singletons. Source material: PBMCs. Receptors were obtained from a girl aged 2-10 years in good health and CMV-seropositive.

CDR3 loop: CASSLDRGGNQPQHF. CDR3 in DNA: TGTGCCAGCAGTTTAGACAGGGGAGGCAATCAGCCCCAGCATTTT. The gene calls are TRBV27 and TRBJ1-5, with 8 positions matching TRBD1. Trimming removed 2 bases from V and 2 bases from J; junction bases left unmatched: 2. In germline, CDR1 is MNHEY, CDR2 SMNVEV (reference sequence). The length of the CDR3 is 15 residues.

CDR3 bases: TGTGCCAGCAGCACCCCAGCAGGGCTGCCGACATTCAATGAGCAGTTCTTC. Its translation is CASSTPAGLPTFNEQFF. The V gene is TRBV4-2, the J gene TRBJ2-1; tentative D call: TRBD1 (5 bases). The CDR3 length is 17 residues. CDR1 and CDR2 (germline): LGHNA, YNFKEQ. The V and J ends lost 5 bases and 6 bases respectively, with 23 bases between them.

The chain employs TRBV7-9 and TRBJ2-2; weak D call: TRBD2 (7 bases). The ends were cut back, 7 bases at V and 6 bases at J, with 18 bases in the middle. Germline CDR1 reads SEHNR; CDR2 reads FQNEAQ (reference sequence). The CDR3 has 15 residues. In nucleotides, the CDR3 is TGTGCCAGCACCCTGCAGGGGAGGGCAGCCGGGGAGCTGTTTTTT. As protein: CASTLQGRAAGELFF.

This clone was counted a few times. The chain couples TRBV28 to TRBJ2-4; maybe TRBD1 (5 bases). Trimming took off 8 bases at V and 2 bases at J, with 7 bases between the two ends. CDR3 length: 12 residues. CDR1 is MDHEN and CDR2 is SYDVKM in the germline V gene. The CDR3 DNA sequence: TGTGCCAGCCAGGGTTCCAAAAACATTCAGTACTTC. Translated: CASQGSKNIQYF.

The chain links TRBV7-8 to TRBJ2-3, with D possibly matching TRBD1 (5 bases). Trimming pared 1 base from V and 5 bases from J, leaving 19 bases between. Germline values: CDR1 SGHVS, CDR2 FQNEAQ. The CDR3 runs to 17 residues. CDR3 in DNA: TGTGCCAGCAGCTTAGGGCGGCAGGGATTGAAGCGAGATACGCAGTATTTT. Encoded protein: CASSLGRQGLKRDTQYF.

The rearrangement joins TRBV6-1 to TRBJ2-3, with D unresolved. V was cut by 7 bases and J by 4 bases, with 18 bases left in between. Germline V gives CDR1 MNHNS, CDR2 SASEGT. The CDR3 is made up of 15 amino acids. The CDR3 sequence is CASTRRPQGADTQYF. The CDR3 coding sequence is TGTGCCAGCACGCGGCGGCCCCAAGGCGCAGATACGCAGTATTTT.

As DNA, the CDR3 is TGTGCCAGCATCAAAGGACTAGCGGGAGTTAGGGGCACCGGGGAGCTGTTTTTT. This translates into CASIKGLAGVRGTGELFF. The J gene is TRBJ2-2, the V gene TRBV11-2; 13 bases match TRBD2. This CDR3 has 18 amino acids. Germline CDR1 SGHAT, CDR2 FQNNGV. V was clipped by 7 bases and J by 4 bases; unmatched bases: 12.

The chain is built from TRBV28 and TRBJ2-6; no reliable D call. Germline CDR1 reads MDHEN; CDR2 reads SYDVKM. V was clipped by 3 bases and J by 0 bases, with 3 bases between them. The CDR3 has 14 residues. CDR3 loop: CASSFYSGANVLTF. The CDR3 DNA follows: TGTGCCAGCAGTTTCTACTCTGGGGCCAACGTCCTGACTTTC.

The CDR3 loop reads CASSSGPGGYEQYF. CDR3 bases: TGTGCCAGCAGCTCCGGGCCCGGGGGGTACGAGCAGTACTTC. This chain joins TRBV6-1 and TRBJ2-7; 7 nucleotides agree with TRBD2. This CDR3 is 14 amino acids long. Per the germline V gene, CDR1 is MNHNS and CDR2 is SASEGT. Trimming cost V 6 bases and J 4 bases; bases outside gene matches: 9.

The CDR3 DNA sequence: TGTGCCTGGAAGGGCGGGAGCTACAATGAGCAGTTCTTC. This encodes CAWKGGSYNEQFF. The chain combines TRBV30 with TRBJ2-1; 7 positions agree with TRBD2. The CDR3 length is 13 residues. V trimming: 4 bases; J trimming: 3 bases; junction bases outside the gene matches: 3. Germline V lookup: CDR1 GTSNPN, CDR2 SVGIG (reference sequence).

The gene calls are TRBV6-8 and TRBJ1-5; weak D call: TRBD1 (5 bases). V was shortened by 2 bases and J by 3 bases, with 14 bases between the two germline ends. Germline loops: CDR1 MNHGY, CDR2 SAAAGT. The length of the CDR3 is 16 residues. The CDR3 DNA reads as TGTGCCAGCAGTTACCCGATAGGGGACTTCAATCAGCCCCAGCATTTT. Its protein is CASSYPIGDFNQPQHF.

The chain has TRBV4-1 and TRBJ1-1, with a tentative D call TRBD1 (5 bases). Germline V gene lookup returns CDR1 MGHRA and CDR2 YSYEKL. The CDR3 sequence is 11 residues long. Trimming left V 4 bases short and J 9 bases short, with 9 bases between. CDR3 bases: TGCGCCAGCAGCCCAGGGTCTCAAGCTTTCTTT. As protein: CASSPGSQAFF.

J is TRBJ1-1 and V is TRBV7-9, with D perhaps matching TRBD1 (5 bases). The V and J ends lost 5 bases and 6 bases respectively, with 19 bases between them. The CDR3 totals 15 residues. Germline V gene sequence: CDR1 SEHNR, CDR2 FQNEAQ (reference sequence). This CDR3 reads CASSAQGRVSPEAFF. CDR3 nucleotides: TGTGCCAGCAGCGCCCAGGGCAGGGTAAGCCCTGAAGCTTTCTTT.

This clone has more than one count but fewer than ten. The chain employs TRBV4-1 and TRBJ2-3, with D possibly TRBD2 on 5 matching bases. There are 17 residues in the CDR3. The germline gives CDR1 MGHRA, CDR2 YSYEKL. Trimming removed 1 base from V and 0 bases from J, with 14 bases in between. The CDR3 nucleotides are TGCGCCAGCAGCCAAGTTGAAGAAGCGGCTAGCACAGATACGCAGTATTTT. Amino acid sequence: CASSQVEEAASTDTQYF.

The chain joins TRBV6-1 to TRBJ1-1, with D maybe TRBD1 (5 bases). The V and J ends lost 1 base and 0 bases respectively, with 15 bases between them. The CDR3 is 17 residues long. Germline V gene sequence: CDR1 MNHNS, CDR2 SASEGT. Here the CDR3 reads CASSEGAGIVVNTEAFF. The CDR3 DNA sequence: TGTGCCAGCAGTGAAGGCGCAGGGATCGTGGTGAACACTGAAGCTTTCTTT.

Only one count was recorded for this clone. The gene calls are TRBV7-6 and TRBJ2-2, with 13 bases fitting TRBD2. Germline values: CDR1 SGHVS, CDR2 FNYEAQ. V lost 0 bases, J lost 2 bases, and 12 bases stayed unmatched. This CDR3 region has 21 residues. DNA for the CDR3: TGTGCCAGCAGCTTAGCGCGGGGAGGACTAGCGGGAGAATACAACACCGGGGAGCTGTTTTTT. Amino acids: CASSLARGGLAGEYNTGELFF.

The chain combines TRBV28 with TRBJ1-1; D possibly corresponds to TRBD1 (6 bases). The V and J ends lost 6 bases and 0 bases respectively, with 14 bases between them. This CDR3 is 15 amino acids long. Germline V gene lookup returns CDR1 MDHEN and CDR2 SYDVKM. CDR3 in DNA: TGTGCCAGCAGCCGTACAGGGTACATGAACACTGAAGCTTTCTTT. This encodes CASSRTGYMNTEAFF.

This sequence joins TRBV30 and TRBJ2-1, with 12 bases aligning to TRBD2. Trimming at V came to 7 bases and at J to 6 bases, leaving 4 bases not matched to a gene. CDR1 and CDR2 (germline): GTSNPN, SVGIG (reference sequence). The CDR3 spans 13 residues. The CDR3 nucleotides are TGTGCCTTACTAGCGGGAGGCTTCAATGAGCAGTTCTTC. This sequence encodes CALLAGGFNEQFF.

The CDR3 loop reads CASSLARGTPREQYF. CDR3 DNA sequence: TGCGCCAGCAGCTTGGCCAGGGGGACCCCACGCGAGCAGTACTTC. The J gene is TRBJ2-7, the V gene TRBV5-1; 7 nucleotides align to TRBD1. V lost 0 bases, J lost 6 bases, and 9 bases stayed unmatched. This CDR3 comprises 15 residues. The V gene's germline CDR1 is SGHRS and CDR2 YFSETQ.

The V call is TRBV15, the J call TRBJ1-1; no clear D. Germline V gene data show CDR1 as LNHNV and CDR2 as YYDKDF (reference sequence). V lost 0 bases and J 11 bases, leaving 16 bases between the germline ends. The CDR3 runs to 14 residues. CDR3 sequence reads: CATSRDSLAGRAFF. The CDR3, as DNA: TGTGCCACCAGCAGAGATTCATTAGCGGGTCGGGCTTTCTTT.

This chain joins TRBV27 and TRBJ1-5; D uncertain. CDR3 length: 12 amino acids. V was shortened by 7 bases and J by 0 bases, with 4 bases between the two germline ends. Per germline, CDR1 MNHEY and CDR2 SMNVEV (reference sequence). The CDR3, as DNA: TGTGCCAGCATCTTTAGCAATCAGCCCCAGCATTTT. Translation gives CASIFSNQPQHF.

Note on this clone: Other DNA sequences in this specimen translate into the identical CDR3. This sequence joins TRBV6-4 and TRBJ2-3; 10 positions agree with TRBD2. V was pared by 6 bases and J by 1 base, with 1 base of the junction left unmatched. The V gene's germline CDR1 is MRHNA and CDR2 SNTAGT. CDR3 size: 14 residues. CDR3 amino acids: CASSLAGGTDTQYF. CDR3 sequence (DNA): TGTGCCAGCAGCCTAGCGGGAGGCACAGATACGCAGTATTTT.